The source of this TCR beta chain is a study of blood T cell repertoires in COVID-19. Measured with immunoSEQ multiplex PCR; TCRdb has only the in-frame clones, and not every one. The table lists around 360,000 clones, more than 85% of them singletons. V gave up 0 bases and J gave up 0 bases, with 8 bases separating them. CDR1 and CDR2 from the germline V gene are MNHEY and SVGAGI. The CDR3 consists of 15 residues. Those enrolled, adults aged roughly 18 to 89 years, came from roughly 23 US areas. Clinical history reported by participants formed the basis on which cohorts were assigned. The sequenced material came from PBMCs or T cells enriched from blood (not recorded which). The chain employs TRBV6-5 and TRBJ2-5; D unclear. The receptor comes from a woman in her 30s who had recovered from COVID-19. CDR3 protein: CASSYSLSNQETQYF. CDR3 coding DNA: TGTGCCAGCAGTTACTCACTGAGTAACCAAGAGACCCAGTACTTC.